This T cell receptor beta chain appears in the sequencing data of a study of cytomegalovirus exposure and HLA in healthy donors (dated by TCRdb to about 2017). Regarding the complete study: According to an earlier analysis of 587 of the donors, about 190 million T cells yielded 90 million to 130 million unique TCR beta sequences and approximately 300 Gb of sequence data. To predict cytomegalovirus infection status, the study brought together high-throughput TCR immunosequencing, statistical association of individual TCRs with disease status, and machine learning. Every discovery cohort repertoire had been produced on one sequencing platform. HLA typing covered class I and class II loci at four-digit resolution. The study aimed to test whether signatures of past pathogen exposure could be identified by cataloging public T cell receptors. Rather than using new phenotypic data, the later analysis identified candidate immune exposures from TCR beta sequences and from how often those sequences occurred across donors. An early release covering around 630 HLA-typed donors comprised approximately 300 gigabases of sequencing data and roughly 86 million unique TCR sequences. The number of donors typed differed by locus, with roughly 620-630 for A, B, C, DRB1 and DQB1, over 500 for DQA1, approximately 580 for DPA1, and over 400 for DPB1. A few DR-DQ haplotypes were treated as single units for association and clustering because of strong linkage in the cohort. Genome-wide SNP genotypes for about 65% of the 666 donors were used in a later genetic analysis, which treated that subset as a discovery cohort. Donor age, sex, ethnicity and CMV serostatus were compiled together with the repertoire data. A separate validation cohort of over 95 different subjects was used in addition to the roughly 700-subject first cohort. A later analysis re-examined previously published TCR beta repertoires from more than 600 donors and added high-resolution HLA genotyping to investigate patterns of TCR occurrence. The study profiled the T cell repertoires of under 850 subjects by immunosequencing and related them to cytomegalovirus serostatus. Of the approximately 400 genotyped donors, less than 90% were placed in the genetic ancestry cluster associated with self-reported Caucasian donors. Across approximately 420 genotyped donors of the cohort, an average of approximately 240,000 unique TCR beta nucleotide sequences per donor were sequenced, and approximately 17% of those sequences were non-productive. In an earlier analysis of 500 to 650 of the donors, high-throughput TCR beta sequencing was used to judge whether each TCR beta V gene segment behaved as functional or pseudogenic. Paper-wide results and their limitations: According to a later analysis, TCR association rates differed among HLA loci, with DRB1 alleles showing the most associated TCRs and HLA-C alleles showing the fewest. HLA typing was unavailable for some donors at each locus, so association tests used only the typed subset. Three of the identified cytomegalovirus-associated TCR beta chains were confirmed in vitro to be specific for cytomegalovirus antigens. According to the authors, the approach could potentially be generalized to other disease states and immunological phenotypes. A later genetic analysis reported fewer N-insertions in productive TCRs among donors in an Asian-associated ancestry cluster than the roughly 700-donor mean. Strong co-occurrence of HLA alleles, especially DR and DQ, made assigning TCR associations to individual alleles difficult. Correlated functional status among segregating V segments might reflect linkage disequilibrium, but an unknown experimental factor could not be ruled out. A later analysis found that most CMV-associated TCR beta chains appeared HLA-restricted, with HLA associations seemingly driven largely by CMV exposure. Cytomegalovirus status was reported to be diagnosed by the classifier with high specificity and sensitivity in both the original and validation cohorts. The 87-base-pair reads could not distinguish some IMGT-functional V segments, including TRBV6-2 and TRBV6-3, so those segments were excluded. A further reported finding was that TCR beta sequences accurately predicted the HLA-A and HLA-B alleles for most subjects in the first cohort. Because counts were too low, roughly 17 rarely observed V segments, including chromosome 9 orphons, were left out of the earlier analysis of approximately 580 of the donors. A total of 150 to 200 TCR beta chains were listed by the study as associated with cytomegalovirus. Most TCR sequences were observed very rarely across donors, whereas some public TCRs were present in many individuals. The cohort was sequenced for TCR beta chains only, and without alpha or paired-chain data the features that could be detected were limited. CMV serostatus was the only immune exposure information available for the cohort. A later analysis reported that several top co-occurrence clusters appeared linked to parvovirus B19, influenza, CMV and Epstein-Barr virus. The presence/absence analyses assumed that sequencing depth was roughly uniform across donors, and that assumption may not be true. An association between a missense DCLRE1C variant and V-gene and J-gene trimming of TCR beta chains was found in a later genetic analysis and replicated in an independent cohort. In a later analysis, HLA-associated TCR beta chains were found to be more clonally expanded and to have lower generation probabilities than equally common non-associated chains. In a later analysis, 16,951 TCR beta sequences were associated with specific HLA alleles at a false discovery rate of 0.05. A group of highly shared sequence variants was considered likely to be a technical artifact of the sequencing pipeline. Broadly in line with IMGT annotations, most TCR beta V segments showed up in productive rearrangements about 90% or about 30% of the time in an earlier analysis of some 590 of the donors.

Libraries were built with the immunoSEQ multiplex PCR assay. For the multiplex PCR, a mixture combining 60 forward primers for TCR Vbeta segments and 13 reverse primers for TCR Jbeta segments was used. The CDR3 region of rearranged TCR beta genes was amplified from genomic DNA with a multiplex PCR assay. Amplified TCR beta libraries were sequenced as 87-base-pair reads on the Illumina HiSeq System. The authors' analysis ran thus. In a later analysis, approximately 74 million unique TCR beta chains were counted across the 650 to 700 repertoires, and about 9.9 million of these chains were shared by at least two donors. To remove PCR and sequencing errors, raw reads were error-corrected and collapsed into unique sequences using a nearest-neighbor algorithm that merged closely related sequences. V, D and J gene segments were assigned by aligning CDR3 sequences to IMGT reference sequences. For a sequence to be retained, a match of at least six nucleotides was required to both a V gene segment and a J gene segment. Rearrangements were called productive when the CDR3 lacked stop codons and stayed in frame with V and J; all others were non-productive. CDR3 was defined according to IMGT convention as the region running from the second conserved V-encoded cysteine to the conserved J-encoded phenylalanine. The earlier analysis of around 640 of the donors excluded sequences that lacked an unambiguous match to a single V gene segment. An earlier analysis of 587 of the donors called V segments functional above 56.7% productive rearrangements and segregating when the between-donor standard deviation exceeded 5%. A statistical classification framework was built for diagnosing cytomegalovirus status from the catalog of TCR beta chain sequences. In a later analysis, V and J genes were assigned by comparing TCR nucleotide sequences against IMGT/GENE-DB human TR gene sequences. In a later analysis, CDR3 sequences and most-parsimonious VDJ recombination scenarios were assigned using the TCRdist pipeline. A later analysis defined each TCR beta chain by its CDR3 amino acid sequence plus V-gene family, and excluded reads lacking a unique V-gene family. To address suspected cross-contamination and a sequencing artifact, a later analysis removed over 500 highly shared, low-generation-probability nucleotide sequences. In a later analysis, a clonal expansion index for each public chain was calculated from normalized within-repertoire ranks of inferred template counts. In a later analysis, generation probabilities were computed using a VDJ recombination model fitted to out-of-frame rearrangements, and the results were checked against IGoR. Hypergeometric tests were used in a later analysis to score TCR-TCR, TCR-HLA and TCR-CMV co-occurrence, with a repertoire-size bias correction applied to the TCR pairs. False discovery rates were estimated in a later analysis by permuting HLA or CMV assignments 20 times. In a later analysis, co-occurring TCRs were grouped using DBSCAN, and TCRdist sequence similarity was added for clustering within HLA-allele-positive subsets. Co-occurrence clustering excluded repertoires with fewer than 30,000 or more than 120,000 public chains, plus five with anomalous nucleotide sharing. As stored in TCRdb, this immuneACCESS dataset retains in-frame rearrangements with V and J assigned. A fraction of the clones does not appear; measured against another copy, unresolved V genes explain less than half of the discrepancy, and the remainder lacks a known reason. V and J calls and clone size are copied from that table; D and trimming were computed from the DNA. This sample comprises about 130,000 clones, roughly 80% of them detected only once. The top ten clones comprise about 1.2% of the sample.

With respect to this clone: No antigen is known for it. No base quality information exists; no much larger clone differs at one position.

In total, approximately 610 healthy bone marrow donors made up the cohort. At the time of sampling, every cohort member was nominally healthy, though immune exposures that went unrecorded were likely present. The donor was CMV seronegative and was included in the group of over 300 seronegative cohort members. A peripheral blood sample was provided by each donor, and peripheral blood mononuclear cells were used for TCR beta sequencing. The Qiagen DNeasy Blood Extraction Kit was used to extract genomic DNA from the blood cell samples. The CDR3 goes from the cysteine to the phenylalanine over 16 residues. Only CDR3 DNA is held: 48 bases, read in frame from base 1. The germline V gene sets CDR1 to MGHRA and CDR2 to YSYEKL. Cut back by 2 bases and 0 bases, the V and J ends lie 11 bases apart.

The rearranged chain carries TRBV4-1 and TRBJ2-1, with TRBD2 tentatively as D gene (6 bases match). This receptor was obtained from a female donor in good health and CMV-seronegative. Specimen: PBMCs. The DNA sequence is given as TGCGCCAGCAGCCAACGGGAGACAACCTCCTACAATGAGCAGTTCTTC. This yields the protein CASSQRETTSYNEQFF.